This T cell receptor beta chain was found in a study of cytomegalovirus exposure and HLA in healthy donors. The PCR made use of 60 Vbeta and 13 Jbeta primers. TCRdb keeps only in-frame clones here, not all; method: immunoSEQ multiplex PCR. In the table there are around 150,000 clones, around 80% of which are singletons. The germline V and J ends were trimmed by 2 bases and 7 bases, with 17 bases remaining between them. This CDR3 has 15 residues. CDR1 is LNHDA, CDR2 SQIVND, per germline (reference sequence). The chain couples TRBV19 to TRBJ1-2; D ambiguous. The sample consisted of PBMCs. The receptor comes from a man aged 18 to 29 in good health and CMV-seropositive. DNA of the CDR3: TGTGCCAGTAGTATACCACCCGGGGAGGGTGTTGGCTACACCTTC. Its protein product is CASSIPPGEGVGYTF. The variable domain in full, with the rest retrieved from reference TRBV19 and TRBJ1-2, is DGGITQSPKYLFRKEGQNVTLSCEQNLNHDAMYWYRQDPGQGLRLIYYSQIVNDFQKGDIAEGYSVSREKKESFPLTVTSAQKNPTAFYLCASSIPPGEGVGYTFGSGTRLTVV.